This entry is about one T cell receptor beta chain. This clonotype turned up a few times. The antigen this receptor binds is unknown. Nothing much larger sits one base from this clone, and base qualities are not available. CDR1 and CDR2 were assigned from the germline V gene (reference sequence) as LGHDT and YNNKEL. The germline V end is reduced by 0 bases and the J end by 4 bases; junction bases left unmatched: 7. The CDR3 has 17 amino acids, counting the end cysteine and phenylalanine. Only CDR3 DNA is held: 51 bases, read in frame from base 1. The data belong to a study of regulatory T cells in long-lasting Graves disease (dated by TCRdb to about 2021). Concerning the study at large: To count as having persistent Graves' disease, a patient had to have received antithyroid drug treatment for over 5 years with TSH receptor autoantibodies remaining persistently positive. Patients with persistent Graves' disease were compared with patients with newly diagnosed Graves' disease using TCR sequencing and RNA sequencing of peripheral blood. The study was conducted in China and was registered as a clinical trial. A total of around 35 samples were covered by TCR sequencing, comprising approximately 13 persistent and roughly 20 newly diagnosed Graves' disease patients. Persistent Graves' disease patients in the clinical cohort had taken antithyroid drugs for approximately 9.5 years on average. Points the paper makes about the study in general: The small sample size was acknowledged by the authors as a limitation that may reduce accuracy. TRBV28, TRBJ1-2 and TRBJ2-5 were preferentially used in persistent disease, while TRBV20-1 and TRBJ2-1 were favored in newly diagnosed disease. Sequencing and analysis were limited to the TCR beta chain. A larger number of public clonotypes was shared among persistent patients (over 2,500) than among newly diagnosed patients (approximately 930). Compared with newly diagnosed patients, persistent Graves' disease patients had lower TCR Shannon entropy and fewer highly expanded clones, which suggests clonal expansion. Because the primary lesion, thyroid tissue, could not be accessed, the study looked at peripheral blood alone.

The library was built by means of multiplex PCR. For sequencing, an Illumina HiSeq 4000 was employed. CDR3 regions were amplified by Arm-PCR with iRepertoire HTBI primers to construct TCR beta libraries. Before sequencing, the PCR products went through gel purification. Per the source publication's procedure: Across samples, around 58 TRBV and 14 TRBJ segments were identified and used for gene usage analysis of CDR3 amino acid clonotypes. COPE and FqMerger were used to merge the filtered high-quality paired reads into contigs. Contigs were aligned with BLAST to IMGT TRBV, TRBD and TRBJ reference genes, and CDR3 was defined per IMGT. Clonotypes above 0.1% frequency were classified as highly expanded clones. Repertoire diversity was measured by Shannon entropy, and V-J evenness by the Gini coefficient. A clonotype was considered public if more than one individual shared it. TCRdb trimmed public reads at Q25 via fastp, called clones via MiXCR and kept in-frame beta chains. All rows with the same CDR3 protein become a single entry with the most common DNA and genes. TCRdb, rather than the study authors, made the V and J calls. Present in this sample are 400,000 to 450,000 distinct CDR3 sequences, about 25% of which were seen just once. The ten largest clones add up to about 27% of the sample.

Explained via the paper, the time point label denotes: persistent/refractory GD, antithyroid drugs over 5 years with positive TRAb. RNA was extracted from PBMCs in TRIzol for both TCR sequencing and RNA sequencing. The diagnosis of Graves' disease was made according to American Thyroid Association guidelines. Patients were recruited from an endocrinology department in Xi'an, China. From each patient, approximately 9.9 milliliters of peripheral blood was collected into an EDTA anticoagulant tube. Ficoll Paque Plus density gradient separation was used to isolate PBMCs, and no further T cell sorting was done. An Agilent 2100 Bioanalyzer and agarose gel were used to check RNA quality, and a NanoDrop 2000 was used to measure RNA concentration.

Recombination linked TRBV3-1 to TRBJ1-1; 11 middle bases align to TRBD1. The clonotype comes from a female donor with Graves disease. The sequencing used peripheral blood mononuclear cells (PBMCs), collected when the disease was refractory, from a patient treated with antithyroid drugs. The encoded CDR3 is CASSQDPGTGGSTEAFF. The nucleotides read TGTGCCAGCAGCCAAGATCCTGGGACAGGGGGAAGCACTGAAGCTTTCTTT.